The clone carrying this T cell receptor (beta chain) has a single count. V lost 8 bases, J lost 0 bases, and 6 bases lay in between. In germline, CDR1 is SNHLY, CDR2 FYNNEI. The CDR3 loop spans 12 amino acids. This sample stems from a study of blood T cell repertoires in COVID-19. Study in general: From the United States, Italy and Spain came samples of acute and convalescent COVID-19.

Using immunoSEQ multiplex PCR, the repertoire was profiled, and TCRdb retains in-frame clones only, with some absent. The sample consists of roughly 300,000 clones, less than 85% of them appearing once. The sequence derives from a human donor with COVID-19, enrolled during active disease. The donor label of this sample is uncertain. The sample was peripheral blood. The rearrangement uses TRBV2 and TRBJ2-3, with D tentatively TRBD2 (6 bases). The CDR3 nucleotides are TGTGCCAGCGGGACTAGCACAGATACGCAGTATTTT. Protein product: CASGTSTDTQYF.